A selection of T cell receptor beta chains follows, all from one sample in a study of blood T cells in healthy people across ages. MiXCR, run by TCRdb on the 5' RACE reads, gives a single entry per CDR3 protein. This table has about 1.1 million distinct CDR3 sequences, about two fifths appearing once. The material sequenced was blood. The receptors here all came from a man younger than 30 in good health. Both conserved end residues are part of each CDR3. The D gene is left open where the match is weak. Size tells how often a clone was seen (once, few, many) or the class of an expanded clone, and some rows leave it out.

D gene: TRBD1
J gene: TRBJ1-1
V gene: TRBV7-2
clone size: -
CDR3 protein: CASSLAPGQTNTEAFF
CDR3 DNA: TGTGCCAGCAGCTTAGCACCGGGACAGACGAACACTGAAGCTTTCTTT

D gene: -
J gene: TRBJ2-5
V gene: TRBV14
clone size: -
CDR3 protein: CASSPPLQETQYF
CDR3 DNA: TGTGCCAGCAGCCCCCCATTACAAGAGACCCAGTACTTC

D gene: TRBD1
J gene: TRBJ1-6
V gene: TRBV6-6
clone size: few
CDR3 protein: CASEGARNSPLHF
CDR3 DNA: TGTGCCAGCGAGGGGGCGAGGAATTCACCCCTCCACTTT

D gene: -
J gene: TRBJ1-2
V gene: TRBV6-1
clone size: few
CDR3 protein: CASSELSGRHYGYIF
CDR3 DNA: TGTGCCAGCAGTGAATTGTCAGGGAGACACTATGGCTACATCTTC

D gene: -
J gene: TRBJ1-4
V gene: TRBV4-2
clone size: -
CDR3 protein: CVRPEVLNEKLFF
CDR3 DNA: TGTGTCAGACCGGAGGTACTGAATGAAAAACTGTTTTTT

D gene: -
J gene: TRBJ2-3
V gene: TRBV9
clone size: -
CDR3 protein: CASSVGIGSTDAQYF
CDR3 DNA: TGTGCCAGCAGCGTAGGGATAGGGAGCACAGATGCGCAGTATTTT

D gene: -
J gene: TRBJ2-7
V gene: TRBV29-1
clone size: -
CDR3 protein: CSVDSQSSYEQYF
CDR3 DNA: TGCAGCGTGGACAGTCAGAGCTCCTACGAGCAGTACTTC

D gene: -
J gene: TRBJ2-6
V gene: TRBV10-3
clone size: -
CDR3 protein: CAISIRDGANVLTF
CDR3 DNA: TGTGCCATCAGTATCCGGGATGGGGCCAACGTCCTGACTTTC

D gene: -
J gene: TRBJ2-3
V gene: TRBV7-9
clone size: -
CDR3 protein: CASSLDSITQYF
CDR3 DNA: TGTGCCAGCAGCTTAGACTCGATTACGCAGTATTTT

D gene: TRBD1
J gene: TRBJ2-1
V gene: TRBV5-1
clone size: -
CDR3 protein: CASSYGQGAGVEQFF
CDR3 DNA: TGCGCCAGCAGCTATGGACAGGGGGCGGGGGTCGAGCAGTTCTTC

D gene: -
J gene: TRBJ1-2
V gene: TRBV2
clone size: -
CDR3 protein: CASSGWKGSYGYTF
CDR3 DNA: TGTGCCAGCAGTGGATGGAAGGGGAGCTATGGCTACACCTTC

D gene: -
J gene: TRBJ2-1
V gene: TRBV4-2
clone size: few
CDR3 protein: CASSTSGFDNEQFF
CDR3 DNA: TGTGCCAGCAGCACGAGCGGTTTTGACAATGAGCAGTTCTTC

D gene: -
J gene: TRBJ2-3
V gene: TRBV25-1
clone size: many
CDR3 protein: CASVSVPTDTQYF
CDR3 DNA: TGTGCCAGCGTGTCGGTCCCCACAGATACGCAGTATTTT

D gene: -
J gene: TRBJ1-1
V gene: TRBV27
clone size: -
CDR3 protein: CASSLNMMDTEAFF
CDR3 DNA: TGTGCCAGCAGTTTGAACATGATGGACACTGAAGCTTTCTTT

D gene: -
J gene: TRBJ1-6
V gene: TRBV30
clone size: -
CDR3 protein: CAWSYSYQTLHF
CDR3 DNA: TGTGCCTGGAGCTACAGCTACCAGACCCTCCACTTT

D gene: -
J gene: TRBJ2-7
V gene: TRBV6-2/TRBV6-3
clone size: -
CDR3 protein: CASSYSRSGGEQYF
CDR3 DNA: TGTGCCAGCAGTTACTCGAGGTCGGGTGGCGAGCAGTACTTC

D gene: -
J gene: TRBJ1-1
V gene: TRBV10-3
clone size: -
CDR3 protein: CASGSDRPEAFF
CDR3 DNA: TGTGCCTCGGGGTCCGACAGACCTGAAGCTTTCTTT

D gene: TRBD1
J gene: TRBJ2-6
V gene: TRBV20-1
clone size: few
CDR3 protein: CSAVFGTEVPNVLTF
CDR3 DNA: TGCAGTGCTGTTTTCGGGACAGAGGTTCCCAACGTCCTGACTTTC

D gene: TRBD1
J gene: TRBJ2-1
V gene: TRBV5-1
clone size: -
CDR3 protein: CASSSDRDYNEQFF
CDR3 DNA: TGCGCCAGCAGCTCGGACAGGGACTACAATGAGCAGTTCTTC

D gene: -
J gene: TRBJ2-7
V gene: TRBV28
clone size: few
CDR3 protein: CASSHPQGLPYEQYF
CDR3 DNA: TGTGCCAGCAGCCACCCTCAGGGGTTGCCCTACGAGCAGTACTTC

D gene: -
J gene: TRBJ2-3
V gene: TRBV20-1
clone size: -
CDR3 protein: CSARDDSTDTQYF
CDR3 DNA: TGCAGTGCGAGGGACGACAGCACAGATACGCAGTATTTT

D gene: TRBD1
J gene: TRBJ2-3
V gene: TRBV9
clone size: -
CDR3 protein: CASSITGSGRTGTQYF
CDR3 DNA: TGTGCCAGCAGCATCACAGGGAGTGGAAGGACAGGTACGCAGTATTTT

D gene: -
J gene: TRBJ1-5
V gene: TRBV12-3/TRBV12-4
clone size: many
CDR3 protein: CASSPDHSNQPQHF
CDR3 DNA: TGTGCCAGCAGTCCAGACCATAGCAATCAGCCCCAGCATTTT

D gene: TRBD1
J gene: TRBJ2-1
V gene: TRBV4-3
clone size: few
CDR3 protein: CASSPQIDRGEQFF
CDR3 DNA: TGCGCCAGCAGCCCGCAGATAGACAGGGGTGAGCAGTTCTTC

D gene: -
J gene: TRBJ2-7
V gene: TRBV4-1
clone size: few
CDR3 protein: CASSQVNGVLEQYF
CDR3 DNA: TGCGCCAGCAGCCAAGTAAATGGGGTGTTGGAGCAGTACTTC

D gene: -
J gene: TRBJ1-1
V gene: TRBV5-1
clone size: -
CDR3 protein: CASRPTRGGGTEAFF
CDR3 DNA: TGCGCCAGCAGACCGACAAGAGGAGGGGGCACTGAAGCTTTCTTT

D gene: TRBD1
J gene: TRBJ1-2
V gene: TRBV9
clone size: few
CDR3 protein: CASRNERTTGRYGYTF
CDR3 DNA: TGTGCCAGCAGGAATGAGCGAACGACAGGGAGGTATGGCTACACCTTC

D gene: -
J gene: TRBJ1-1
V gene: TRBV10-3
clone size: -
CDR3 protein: CAIRGPRGGLNTEAFF
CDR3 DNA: TGTGCCATCAGGGGGCCCCGCGGGGGGCTGAACACTGAAGCTTTCTTT

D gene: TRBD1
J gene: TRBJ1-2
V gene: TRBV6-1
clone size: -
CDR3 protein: CASSRRRTGNYGYTF
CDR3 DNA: TGTGCCAGCAGCCGACGGCGGACAGGGAACTATGGCTACACCTTC

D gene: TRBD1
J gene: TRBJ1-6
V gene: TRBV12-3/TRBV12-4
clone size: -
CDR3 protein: CASSLVLRGVTLALSPLHF
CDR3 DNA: TGTGCCAGCAGTTTAGTCCTCAGGGGGGTTACTTTGGCGTTATCACCCCTCCACTTT

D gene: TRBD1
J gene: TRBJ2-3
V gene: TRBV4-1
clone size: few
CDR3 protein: CASSQGLGQGRTDTQYF
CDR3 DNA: TGCGCCAGCAGCCAAGGTTTGGGACAGGGTCGCACAGATACGCAGTATTTT

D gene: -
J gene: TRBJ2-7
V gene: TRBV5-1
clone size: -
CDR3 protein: CASSTNPGSSYEQYF
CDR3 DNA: TGCGCCAGCAGTACTAACCCGGGCAGCTCCTACGAGCAGTACTTC

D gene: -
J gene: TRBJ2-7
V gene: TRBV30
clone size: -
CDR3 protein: CAWSELDEQYF
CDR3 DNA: TGTGCCTGGAGTGAGCTAGACGAGCAGTACTTC

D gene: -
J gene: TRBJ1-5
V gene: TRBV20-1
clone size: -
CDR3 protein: CSASLPDKGNQPQHF
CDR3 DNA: TGCAGTGCTAGTTTACCGGACAAGGGTAATCAGCCCCAGCATTTT

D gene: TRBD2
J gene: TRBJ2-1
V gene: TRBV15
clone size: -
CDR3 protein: CATSSRTSSYNEQFF
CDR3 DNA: TGTGCCACCAGCAGCCGGACTAGCAGCTACAATGAGCAGTTCTTC

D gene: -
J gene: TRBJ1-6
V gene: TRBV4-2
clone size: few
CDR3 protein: CASSHALGGASSNSPLHF
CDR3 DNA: TGTGCCAGCAGCCACGCTCTGGGGGGCGCGTCCTCTAATTCACCCCTCCACTTT